These 6 T cell receptor beta chains were all obtained from the same sample, sequenced in a study of technical replicates of blood from several donors. TCRdb keeps only in-frame clones here, not all; method: immunoSEQ multiplex PCR. The sample records under 95,000 clones, about 90% being singletons. Sequencing was done on a sample of T cells isolated from PBMCs. Receptors were obtained from a human donor in good health.

The genes are TRBV13 and TRBJ2-7; 7 bases line up with TRBD1. CDR3 length: 15 amino acids. Germline CDR1 PRHDT, CDR2 FYEKMQ (reference sequence). Germline trimming cut 5 bases from V and 1 base from J; bases unmatched to any gene: 8. The CDR3 here is CASSNPGTESYEQYF. CDR3 nucleotide sequence: TGTGCCAGCAGCAACCCCGGGACAGAGTCCTACGAGCAGTACTTC. Full variable domain (outside the CDR3, taken from reference TRBV13 and TRBJ2-7): AAGVIQSPRHLIKEKRETATLKCYPIPRHDTVYWYQQGPGQDPQFLISFYEKMQSDKGSIPDRFSAQQFSDYHSELNMSSLELGDSALYFCASSNPGTESYEQYFGPGTRLTVT.

V gene TRBV2 combines with J gene TRBJ2-7; TRBD2 matches 9 bases. Germline V gene data show CDR1 as SNHLY and CDR2 as FYNNEI. V lost 3 bases and J lost 2; bases outside the gene matches: 5. The CDR3 has 15 residues. In DNA, the CDR3 is TGTGCCAGCAGTGACGTGGCGGGAGGGCCCTACGAGCAGTACTTC. Residues: CASSDVAGGPYEQYF.

This chain connects TRBV5-1 to TRBJ2-7; D uncertain. The CDR3 is made up of 14 amino acids. Germline lookup yields CDR1 SGHRS and CDR2 YFSETQ. With 3 bases removed from V and 5 bases from J, the gap between germline ends came to 15 bases. The CDR3 loop is CASSWAPPSNEQYF. The DNA of the CDR3 is TGCGCCAGCAGCTGGGCGCCTCCTTCAAACGAGCAGTACTTC.

V usage is TRBV12-5 and J usage is TRBJ2-5, with D hard to call. Trimming cost V 5 bases and J 2 bases, with 15 bases left between them. CDR3 length: 15 amino acids. The V gene's germline CDR1 is LGHNT and CDR2 FRNRAP. CDR3 loop: CASGIDTPPQETQYF. Here the CDR3 DNA reads TGTGCTAGTGGTATTGACACACCCCCACAAGAGACCCAGTACTTC.

A single count supports this clone. The chain links TRBV2 to TRBJ1-1; D remains ambiguous. The CDR3 consists of 12 residues. V lost 4 bases and J lost 10, with 13 bases in between. Germline CDR1 and CDR2: SNHLY and FYNNEI. The CDR3 region is CASSGTARGAFF. The CDR3 nucleotides read TGTGCCAGCAGTGGAACCGCCCGCGGAGCTTTCTTT.

CDR3 sequence: CASSVIAASTDTQYF. CDR3 bases: TGCGCCAGCAGCGTTATAGCGGCTAGCACAGATACGCAGTATTTT. The chain is built from TRBV5-1 and TRBJ2-3, with D possibly being TRBD2 (6 bases). CDR1 and CDR2 (germline): SGHRS, YFSETQ. Trimming took off 4 bases at V and 0 bases at J, with 12 bases between the two ends. The CDR3 is 15 residues long.